The 18 T cell receptor beta chains below were found in one sample sequenced in a study of T cell responses to AZD1222 COVID-19 vaccine. Assay used: immunoSEQ multiplex PCR; TCRdb lists only in-frame clones, some missing. The sample consists of about 150,000 clones, around 85% of them appearing once. Source: peripheral blood, taken on day 0 of MenACWY control vaccination. The receptor set was obtained from an adult in good health.

V is TRBV15 and J is TRBJ1-4; TRBD1 aligns across 10 bases. This CDR3 has 14 residues. Germline CDR1 is LNHNV and CDR2 is YYDKDF (reference sequence). J gave up 11 bases and V 3 bases, and 6 bases lay outside the gene matches. The CDR3 here is CATSSGDRGFKLFF. CDR3 coding DNA: TGTGCCACCAGCAGTGGGGACAGGGGTTTTAAACTGTTTTTT. Full variable domain (outside the CDR3, taken from reference TRBV15 and TRBJ1-4): DAMVIQNPRYQVTQFGKPVTLSCSQTLNHNVMYWYQQKSSQAPKLLFHYYDKDFNNEADTPDNFQSRRPNTSFCFLDIRSPGLGDTAMYLCATSSGDRGFKLFFGSGTQLSVL.

This clone was seen a handful of times. This chain connects TRBV5-1 to TRBJ1-4; a possible D gene is TRBD1 (5 bases). Germline CDR1 is SGHRS and CDR2 is YFSETQ. Trimming pared 2 bases from V and 3 bases from J, leaving 14 bases between. The CDR3 is 16 residues long. The CDR3 region has the DNA TGCGCCAGCAGCTTAGGAGGGGCCGACTCTAATGAAAAACTGTTTTTT. It yields the protein CASSLGGADSNEKLFF.

The genes are TRBV29-1 and TRBJ1-1; maybe TRBD1 (6 bases). Between the trimmed V and J ends, which lost 8 bases and 3 bases, there was a span of 16 bases. The CDR3 runs to 13 residues. Germline V lookup: CDR1 SQVTM, CDR2 ANQGSEA. Written as DNA, the CDR3 is TGCAGCTCCAAGGACAGCCCGGACACTGAAGCTTTCTTT. Amino acids: CSSKDSPDTEAFF.

This chain uses TRBV5-1 with TRBJ2-1; D ambiguous. Germline V gene sequence: CDR1 SGHRS, CDR2 YFSETQ. The ends were cut back, 7 bases at V and 7 bases at J, with 9 bases in the middle. This CDR3 is 11 amino acids long. The CDR3 is CASAAANEQFF. The CDR3 nucleotides are TGCGCCAGCGCTGCGGCGAATGAGCAGTTCTTC.

The rearrangement links TRBV7-9 to TRBJ1-2; 9 bases map to TRBD1. The CDR3 contains 17 residues. V trimming: 4 bases; J trimming: 6 bases; junction bases outside the gene matches: 15. The germline CDR1 and CDR2 sequences are SEHNR and FQNEAQ (reference sequence). DNA of the CDR3: TGTGCCAGCAGCTCAGCTTTGTTGGGACAGGGAGTACATGGCTACACCTTC. Its protein product is CASSSALLGQGVHGYTF.

This sequence joins TRBV18 and TRBJ2-1; TRBD1 aligns across 7 bases. The V gene end was trimmed by 6 bases and the J gene end by 10 bases; junction bases not matched to a gene: 15. From germline, CDR1 is KGHSH and CDR2 LQKENI. The CDR3 totals 15 residues. DNA for the CDR3: TGTGCCAGCTCGCGAACCGGGACAGAGCCCGCCGAGCAGTTCTTC. It encodes CASSRTGTEPAEQFF.

This chain uses TRBV9 with TRBJ2-1; D gene uncertain. This CDR3 has 14 residues. Trimming removed 0 bases from V and 4 bases from J, with 8 bases in between. Germline CDR1 is SGDLS and CDR2 is YYNGEE. The CDR3 DNA follows: TGTGCCAGCAGCGTAGCCCAACAGTACAATGAGCAGTTCTTC. As protein: CASSVAQQYNEQFF.

The CDR3 here is CAISGEGAGANVLTF. CDR3 nucleotide sequence: TGTGCCATCAGTGGGGAGGGGGCTGGGGCCAACGTCCTGACTTTC. The chain is built from TRBV10-3 and TRBJ2-6, with a tentative D call TRBD2 (7 bases). The CDR3 is made up of 15 amino acids. Germline V gene data show CDR1 as ENHRY and CDR2 as SYGVKD. V shed 4 bases and J shed 2 bases, with 9 bases lying between them.

J is TRBJ2-1 and V is TRBV3-1 (or the pseudogene TRBV3-2), with D perhaps matching TRBD1 (6 bases). Between the trimmed V and J ends, which lost 6 bases and 5 bases, there was a span of 23 bases. In germline, CDR1 is LGHDT, CDR2 YNNKEL (reference sequence). The CDR3 contains 17 residues. CDR3 loop: CASRYSYQQGSNNEQFF. The CDR3 DNA is TGTGCCAGCAGGTACTCATATCAACAGGGATCCAACAATGAGCAGTTCTTC.

The chain combines TRBV11-2 with TRBJ2-7, with 13 bases identical to TRBD2. The CDR3 covers 18 residues. The germline CDR1 and CDR2 sequences are SGHAT and FQNNGV. The J segment lost 5 bases and the V segment lost 5 bases, leaving 15 bases of the junction unmatched. The CDR3 bases are TGTGCCAGCAGCCCAGGACTAGCGGGGGACCCCTTAGGGGACGAGCAGTACGTC. Protein: CASSPGLAGDPLGDEQYV.

The chain has TRBV5-5 and TRBJ2-3; no reliable D call. In germline, CDR1 is SGHKS, CDR2 YYEKEE (reference sequence). V shed 4 bases and J shed 0 bases, with 9 bases lying between them. This CDR3 spans 14 amino acids. The CDR3 nucleotides are TGTGCCAGCAGCCCCACCGGTAGCACAGATACGCAGTATTTT. It translates to CASSPTGSTDTQYF.

This clone was counted a single time. The gene calls are TRBV30 and TRBJ1-1; no reliable D call. The V and J ends lost 0 bases and 3 bases respectively, with 8 bases between them. CDR1 and CDR2 from the germline V gene are GTSNPN and SVGIG (reference sequence). There are 13 residues in the CDR3. The chain's CDR3 is CAWSVDGDTEAFF. The CDR3 DNA reads as TGTGCCTGGAGTGTCGACGGGGACACTGAAGCTTTCTTT.

This chain uses TRBV19 with TRBJ1-1; D gene unclear. The germline V and J ends were trimmed by 5 bases and 1 base, with 14 bases remaining between them. This CDR3 contains 15 residues. Germline-derived CDR1 and CDR2 are LNHDA and SQIVND (reference sequence). CDR3 protein: CASSSPAAPNTEAFF. The CDR3 nucleotides are TGTGCCAGTAGTTCCCCCGCGGCACCGAACACTGAAGCTTTCTTT.

This sequence joins TRBV9 and TRBJ1-6; D not resolved. The CDR3 has 14 amino acids. V was trimmed by 1 base and J by 1 base, leaving 3 bases between them. CDR1 SGDLS and CDR2 YYNGEE come from the germline V gene. The CDR3 nucleotides read TGTGCCAGCAGCGTAAGGTCCTATAATTCACCCCTCCACTTT. It codes for CASSVRSYNSPLHF.

The rearrangement uses TRBV7-9 and TRBJ1-2; 7 nucleotides line up with TRBD1. Germline trimming cut 6 bases from V and 4 bases from J; bases unmatched to any gene: 14. Germline CDR1 SEHNR, CDR2 FQNEAQ (reference sequence). The CDR3 loop spans 16 amino acids. CDR3: CASSPGLTGYLYGYTF. CDR3 nucleotides: TGTGCCAGCAGTCCCGGACTGACAGGGTACCTCTATGGCTACACCTTC.

There are a few counts of this clone. This rearrangement joins TRBV5-6 to TRBJ1-1; D unresolved. The V and J ends lost 0 bases and 10 bases respectively, with 10 bases between them. The CDR3 is made up of 12 amino acids. Germline V gives CDR1 SGHDT, CDR2 YYEEEE. DNA for the CDR3: TGTGCCAGCAGCTTGGGGACGGTGGGAGCTTTCTTT. This sequence encodes CASSLGTVGAFF.

The V call is TRBV5-4, the J call TRBJ1-2; possible D gene TRBD1, 5 bases. Germline V gene sequence: CDR1 SGHNT, CDR2 YYREEE (reference sequence). The CDR3 is made up of 14 amino acids. V lost 4 bases to trimming and J lost 2 bases, with 12 bases between them. The CDR3 DNA is TGTGCCAGCAGCCCGCCGACAGCGAACTATGGCTACACCTTC. Encoded protein: CASSPPTANYGYTF.

This clone is classed as medium-sized. This CDR3 is also generated by other DNA sequences in the sample. The chain recombines TRBV6-5 with TRBJ1-5; D is ambiguous. Trimming removed 0 bases from V and 7 bases from J, with 7 bases in between. Germline V lookup: CDR1 MNHEY, CDR2 SVGAGI. The CDR3 loop spans 13 amino acids. CDR3 region: CASSYSKSQPQHF. The CDR3 DNA reads as TGTGCCAGCAGTTACTCAAAGTCCCAGCCCCAGCATTTT.